This is a list of T cell receptor beta chains from one sample in a study of blood T cell repertoires in COVID-19. Using immunoSEQ multiplex PCR, the repertoire was profiled, and TCRdb retains in-frame clones only, with some absent. The sample carries tens of thousands of clones, approximately 94% recorded once. The sample consisted of peripheral blood. The receptors come from a man aged 50-59 years with COVID-19, enrolled during active disease. Both conserved end residues are part of each CDR3. Fields, in order: V gene, D gene, clone size, CDR3 length, J gene, CDR3 DNA, CDR3 protein. The D gene is left open where the match is weak. For some rows the clone size is stated as once, few or many, or as a class when expanded; others skip it.

>TRBV19|.|.|15|TRBJ2-1
TGTGCCAGTAGTTTAAGCGCCAAAAACTACAATGAGCAGTTCTTC
CASSLSAKNYNEQFF
>TRBV20-1|.|.|11|TRBJ2-7
TGCAGTGCCTTACAATCCTACGAGCAGTACTTC
CSALQSYEQYF
>TRBV5-1|.|.|15|TRBJ2-5
TGCGCCAGCAGCTATACCACAGGGACCCAAGAGACCCAGTACTTC
CASSYTTGTQETQYF
>TRBV19|TRBD1|.|14|TRBJ2-2
TGTGCCAGTAGCTCGCAGGGGGACACCGGGGAGCTGTTTTTT
CASSSQGDTGELFF
>TRBV5-1|.|.|14|TRBJ1-2
TGCGCCAGCAGCTCGACGGGGGGCCAATATGGCTACACCTTC
CASSSTGGQYGYTF
>TRBV20-1|.|.|11|TRBJ2-7
TGCAGTGCGGTCAGCTCCTACGAGCAGTACTTC
CSAVSSYEQYF
>TRBV7-9|.|.|12|TRBJ1-2
TGTGCCAGCAGCTTGTCAGGAGGAGGCTACACCTTC
CASSLSGGGYTF
>TRBV5-1|TRBD2|once|15|TRBJ2-7
TGCGCCAGCAGTAGATCGAGCGGGAATACGAACGAGCAGTACTTC
CASSRSSGNTNEQYF
>TRBV19|.|.|14|TRBJ2-5
TGTGCCAGTAGTACCTCCGGTCCTCAAGAGACCCAGTACTTC
CASSTSGPQETQYF
>TRBV6-5|TRBD1|.|14|TRBJ1-1
TGTGCCAGCAGTTTTAGGACAGGGAACACTGAAGCTTTCTTT
CASSFRTGNTEAFF
>TRBV3-1/TRBV3-2|.|once|13|TRBJ1-1
TGTGCCAGCAGCGCTACGGTTAACACTGAAGCTTTCTTT
CASSATVNTEAFF
>TRBV6-5|TRBD2|few|15|TRBJ2-7
TGTGCCAGCAGTCTGCTAGCGGGAGAGGCGGGGGAGCAGTACTTC
CASSLLAGEAGEQYF
>TRBV11-2|TRBD1|.|15|TRBJ1-1
TGTGCCAGCAGCTTTGGTGGGACAGCGAACACTGAAGCTTTCTTT
CASSFGGTANTEAFF
>TRBV4-1|.|.|15|TRBJ1-5
TGCGCCAGCAGCCAAGTCCCAGTCGGCAATCAGCCCCAGCATTTT
CASSQVPVGNQPQHF
>TRBV7-2|.|.|16|TRBJ2-1
TGTGCCAGCAGCTTAGTTGTCTCGGGTGGTAACGTAGAGCAGTTCTTC
CASSLVVSGGNVEQFF
>TRBV19|.|.|18|TRBJ2-2
TGTGCCAGTAGTCCCTCCGGGACAACCGAACTAGGGACCGGGGAGCTGTTTTTT
CASSPSGTTELGTGELFF
>TRBV2|TRBD2|.|16|TRBJ2-2
TGTGCCAGCAGTGTAACTAGCGGGAGGATTGTCGGGGAGCTGTTTTTT
CASSVTSGRIVGELFF
>TRBV7-2|.|.|15|TRBJ1-1
TGTGCCAGCACCCCCCGCGGGGGCCTAGACACTGAAGCTTTCTTT
CASTPRGGLDTEAFF
>TRBV28|TRBD1|.|16|TRBJ1-4
TGTGCCAGCAGTTTCCGAGTCGGACAGGGATTTGAAAAACTGTTTTTT
CASSFRVGQGFEKLFF
>TRBV5-1|TRBD2|.|13|TRBJ2-7
TGCGCCAGCTCTACTAGCGGAGCCTACGAGCAGTACTTC
CASSTSGAYEQYF
>TRBV28|TRBD1|.|15|TRBJ1-4
TGTGCCAGCAGCTCCCCCGGGACAGGGGGTGAAAAACTGTTTTTT
CASSSPGTGGEKLFF
>TRBV4-3|.|.|15|TRBJ2-7
TGCGCCAGCAGCCAAGGTTTAACGGGAAACTACGAGCAGTACTTC
CASSQGLTGNYEQYF
>TRBV3-1/TRBV3-2|.|.|13|TRBJ1-1
TGTGCCAGCACTCCGGTCGGGAACACTGAAGCTTTCTTT
CASTPVGNTEAFF
>TRBV15|.|once|14|TRBJ2-3
TGTGCCACCAGCAGGGATGGGACTGGCAATACGCAGTATTTT
CATSRDGTGNTQYF
>TRBV7-8|.|once|13|TRBJ2-5
TGTGCCAGCAGCTTACCTGTCCAAGAGACCCAGTACTTC
CASSLPVQETQYF
>TRBV11-2|.|.|14|TRBJ2-3
TGTGCCAGCAGCCTGCGGGTCATCACAGATACGCAGTATTTT
CASSLRVITDTQYF